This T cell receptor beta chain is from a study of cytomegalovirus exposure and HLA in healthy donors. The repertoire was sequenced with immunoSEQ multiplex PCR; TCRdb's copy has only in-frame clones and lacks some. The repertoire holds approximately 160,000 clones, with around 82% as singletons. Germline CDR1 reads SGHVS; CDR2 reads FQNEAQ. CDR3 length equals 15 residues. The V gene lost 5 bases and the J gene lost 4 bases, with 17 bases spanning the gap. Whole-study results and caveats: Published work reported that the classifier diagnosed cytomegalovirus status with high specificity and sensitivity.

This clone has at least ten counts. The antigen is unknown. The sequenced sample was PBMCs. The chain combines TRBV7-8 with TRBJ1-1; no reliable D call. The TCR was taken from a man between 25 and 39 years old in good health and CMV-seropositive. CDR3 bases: TGTGCCAGCAGCCCTTCCGCGGGCACGCTCACTGAAGCTTTCTTT. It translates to CASSPSAGTLTEAFF.